A single sample is the source of the 2 T cell receptor beta chains below, sequenced in a study of blood T cell repertoires in COVID-19 (dated by TCRdb to about 2020). Libraries were prepared through the immunoSEQ multiplex PCR assay. TCRdb took this table from immuneACCESS and kept in-frame rearrangements with V and J called. Such tables lack part of the clones; where checked against another copy, unresolved V genes explain under half of the gap, and the rest is unexplained. The sample yields approximately 300,000 clones; over 75% were counted once. Roughly 7.3% of the sample lies in the top ten. Sequences were obtained from peripheral blood. The receptors originated from a woman in her twenties or thirties with COVID-19, enrolled during active disease.

The chain is built from TRBV19 and TRBJ2-7, with D perhaps matching TRBD1 (6 bases). Germline assignment: CDR1 LNHDA and CDR2 SQIVND (reference sequence). The CDR3 totals 14 residues. V lost 5 bases and J 4 bases, leaving 15 bases between the germline ends. CDR3 sequence: CASSSDRSSYEQYF. DNA of the CDR3: TGTGCCAGTAGTTCGGACAGATCATCGTACGAGCAGTACTTC.

V is TRBV15 and J is TRBJ1-5, with TRBD1 as a possible D gene (5 bases). CDR1 is LNHNV and CDR2 is YYDKDF in the germline V gene (reference sequence). The CDR3 has 13 residues. Trimming removed 1 base at V and 7 bases at J, with 8 bases between. In nucleotides, the CDR3 is TGTGCCACCAGCAGAGTCAGGGAACAGCCCCAGCATTTT. Its protein product is CATSRVREQPQHF.